This entry lists 21 T cell receptor beta chains sequenced from one sample in a study of T cells expressing NK-cell markers. Using the 5' RACE reads, TCRdb records one entry per CDR3 protein without DNA. The sample data list about 260,000 distinct CDR3 sequences. Sample: blood T cells: a sorted CD56 or NKG2C T cell subset, CD4+ or CD8+ T cells, or bulk PBMC T cells (not recorded which). Receptors originate from a woman aged 18 to 75 in good health.

CDR3 region: CAISVQGTEAFF. J is TRBJ1-1 and V is TRBV10-3. Germline assignment: CDR1 ENHRY and CDR2 SYGVKD. CDR3 length: 12 residues.

The gene calls are TRBV11-2 and TRBJ2-3. Germline loops: CDR1 SGHAT, CDR2 FQNNGV. The CDR3 loop spans 14 amino acids. CDR3 loop: CASSLHRSTDTQYF.

The J gene is TRBJ2-3, the V gene TRBV24-1; TCRdb proposes TRBD2, but this gene call is untestable without DNA. Germline CDR1 KGHDR, CDR2 SFDVKD. CDR3 length: 17 residues. CDR3 sequence: CATTLPGLPTGTDTQYF.

The chain combines TRBV11-2 with TRBJ2-1; with no DNA, the TCRdb D assignment of TRBD2 cannot be verified. The V gene's germline CDR1 is SGHAT and CDR2 FQNNGV. This CDR3 has 19 amino acids. CDR3 sequence reads: CASSLRIAGGVSSYNEQFF.

The chain couples TRBV11-2 to TRBJ2-1; TCRdb's assignment of TRBD2 cannot be checked, as there is no DNA. The CDR3 has 15 residues. Germline V gives CDR1 SGHAT, CDR2 FQNNGV. The CDR3 loop reads CASSYASGAYNEQFF. The whole variable domain, remainder taken from reference TRBV11-2 and TRBJ2-1, is EAGVAQSPRYKIIEKRQSVAFWCNPISGHATLYWYQQILGQGPKLLIQFQNNGVVDDSQLPKDRFSAERLKGVDSTLKIQPAKLEDSAVYLCASSYASGAYNEQFFGPGTRLTVL.

The chain combines TRBV20-1 with TRBJ2-2; TCRdb calls TRBD2, which cannot be checked without DNA. Germline lookup yields CDR1 DFQATT and CDR2 SNEGSKA (reference sequence). The CDR3 spans 14 residues. The CDR3 sequence is CSASRASPTGELFF.

The CDR3 region is CASSPSDSGANVLTF. The chain couples TRBV11-1 to TRBJ2-6. This CDR3 contains 15 residues. Germline V gene data show CDR1 as SGHAT and CDR2 as FQDESV (reference sequence).

This chain connects TRBV7-2 to TRBJ2-3; TCRdb selects TRBD2, and the lack of DNA leaves this call unchecked. CDR1 is SGHTA and CDR2 is FQGNSA in the germline V gene. The CDR3 has 15 amino acids. The CDR3 loop reads CASSLFVGTGDTQYF.

The chain carries TRBV27 and TRBJ2-6; the D call of TRBD2 rests on TCRdb alone, since no DNA is present to check it. Germline-derived CDR1 and CDR2 are MNHEY and SMNVEV (reference sequence). This CDR3 is built from 17 residues. CDR3 in amino acids: CASKGRALPPGANVLTF.

V usage is TRBV6-2 or TRBV6-3 and J usage is TRBJ2-1. This CDR3 is 15 amino acids long. CDR1 is MNHEY and CDR2 is SVGEGT in the germline V gene. CDR3 loop: CASSYSSGRYNEQFF.

The chain uses TRBV7-3 and TRBJ1-6. Germline CDR1 and CDR2: SGHTA and FQGTGA. The CDR3 has 14 amino acids. The CDR3 loop is CASSLRSERSPLHF.

The chain has TRBV6-5 and TRBJ2-1; there is no DNA to check the TCRdb D call of TRBD1. CDR3 length: 15 amino acids. Germline V gene sequence: CDR1 MNHEY, CDR2 SVGAGI. The CDR3 loop reads CASSTRQGAWNEQFF.

This chain uses TRBV2 with TRBJ1-4. Germline V lookup: CDR1 SNHLY, CDR2 FYNNEI. CDR3 length: 15 residues. CDR3 sequence reads: CASSDLRATNEKLFF.

V is TRBV11-3 and J is TRBJ2-1; TCRdb's D gene call, TRBD2, goes unchecked for lack of DNA. This CDR3 comprises 13 residues. The germline gives CDR1 SGHNT, CDR2 YENEEA. The CDR3 reads CASSPGGLNEQFF.

This sequence joins TRBV9 and TRBJ2-1; the D call of TRBD2 rests on TCRdb alone, since no DNA is present to check it. The CDR3 is 14 amino acids. Germline CDR1 SGDLS, CDR2 YYNGEE. The CDR3 sequence: CASSVGGPGLVQFF.

The chain joins TRBV20-1 to TRBJ1-1; without DNA, the TCRdb call of TRBD1 cannot be checked. The CDR3 loop spans 14 amino acids. Germline CDR1 DFQATT, CDR2 SNEGSKA (reference sequence). The CDR3 reads CSARAGGGGTEAFF.

CDR3 in amino acids: CASTIGQGNEKLFF. This chain uses TRBV12-3 or TRBV12-4 with TRBJ1-4; lacking DNA, the TRBD1 call made by TCRdb goes unchecked. The CDR3 extends over 14 amino acids.

The CDR3: CSARDPGGSYNEQFF. V is TRBV20-1 and J is TRBJ2-1. CDR1 is DFQATT, CDR2 SNEGSKA, per germline (reference sequence). The CDR3 length is 15 residues.

CDR3 residues: CSVERDRTLYGYTF. The chain couples TRBV29-1 to TRBJ1-2; TCRdb's D call, TRBD1, is unchecked because there is no DNA. The germline V gene encodes CDR1 SQVTM and CDR2 ANQGSEA. The CDR3 runs to 14 residues.

The genes are TRBV23-1 and TRBJ2-4; TCRdb's D gene call, TRBD1, goes unchecked for lack of DNA. TRBV23-1 is given ORF status, its function remaining uncertain. The CDR3 is 14 residues long. This CDR3 reads CASSRGRTKNIQYF.

The chain recombines TRBV29-1 with TRBJ2-7. The CDR3 covers 12 residues. Germline V gene data show CDR1 as SQVTM and CDR2 as ANQGSEA. CDR3 in amino acids: CSVSDRYYEQYF.